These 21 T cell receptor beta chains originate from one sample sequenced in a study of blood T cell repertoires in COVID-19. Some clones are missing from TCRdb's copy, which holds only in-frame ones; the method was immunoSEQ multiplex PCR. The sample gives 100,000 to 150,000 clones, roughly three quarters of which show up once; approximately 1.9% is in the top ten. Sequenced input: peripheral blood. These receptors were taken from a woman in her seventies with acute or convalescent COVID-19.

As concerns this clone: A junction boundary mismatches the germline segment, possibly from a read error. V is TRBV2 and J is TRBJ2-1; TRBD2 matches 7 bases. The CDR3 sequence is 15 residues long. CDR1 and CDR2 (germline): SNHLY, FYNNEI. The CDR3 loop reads CASTEPGLSYNEQFF. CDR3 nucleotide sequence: TGTGCCAGCACTGAACCGGGACTATCCTACAATGAGCAGTTCTTC.

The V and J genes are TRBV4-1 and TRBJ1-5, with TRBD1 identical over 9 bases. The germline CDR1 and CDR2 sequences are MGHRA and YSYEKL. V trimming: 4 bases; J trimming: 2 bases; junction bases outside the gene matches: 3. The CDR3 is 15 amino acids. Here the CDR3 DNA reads TGCGCCAGCAGCCTGAGGACAGGGGGCAATCAGCCCCAGCATTTT. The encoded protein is CASSLRTGGNQPQHF.

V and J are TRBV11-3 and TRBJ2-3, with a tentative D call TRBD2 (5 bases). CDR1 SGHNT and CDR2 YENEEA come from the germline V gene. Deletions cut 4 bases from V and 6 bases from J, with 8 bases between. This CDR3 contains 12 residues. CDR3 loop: CASSSSGDTQYF. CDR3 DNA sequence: TGTGCCAGCAGCTCATCGGGGGATACGCAGTATTTT.

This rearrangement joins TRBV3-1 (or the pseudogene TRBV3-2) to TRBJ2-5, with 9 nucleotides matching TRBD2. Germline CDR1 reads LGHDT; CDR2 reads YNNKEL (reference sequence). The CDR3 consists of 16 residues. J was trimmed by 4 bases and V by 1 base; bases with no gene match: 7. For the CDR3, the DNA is TGTGCCAGCAGCCAAGCCTTAGCGGGGGCGTTAGAGACCCAGTACTTC. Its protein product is CASSQALAGALETQYF.

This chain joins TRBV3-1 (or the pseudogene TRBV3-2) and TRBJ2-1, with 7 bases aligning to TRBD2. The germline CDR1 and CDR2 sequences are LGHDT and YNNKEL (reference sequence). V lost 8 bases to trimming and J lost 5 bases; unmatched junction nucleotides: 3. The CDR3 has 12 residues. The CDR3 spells CASGRAHNEQFF. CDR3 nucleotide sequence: TGTGCCAGCGGGAGGGCCCACAATGAGCAGTTCTTC.

CDR3 in DNA: TGTGCCAGCAGCTTAGTTCGACAAGGGACAGGGAATAGCAATCAGCCCCAGCATTTT. This encodes CASSLVRQGTGNSNQPQHF. The chain carries TRBV7-2 and TRBJ1-5; the match to TRBD1 covers 9 bases. The CDR3 is 19 residues long. Germline CDR1 and CDR2: SGHTA and FQGNSA. J lost 0 bases, V lost 1 base, and 10 bases had no gene match.

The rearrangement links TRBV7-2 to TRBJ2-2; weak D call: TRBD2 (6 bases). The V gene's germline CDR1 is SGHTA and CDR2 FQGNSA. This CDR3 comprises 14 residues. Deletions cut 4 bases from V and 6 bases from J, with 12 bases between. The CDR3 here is CASSSSGGPGELFF. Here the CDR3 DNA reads TGTGCCAGCAGCTCCAGCGGAGGGCCCGGGGAGCTGTTTTTT. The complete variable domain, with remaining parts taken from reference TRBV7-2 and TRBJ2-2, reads GAGVSQSPSNKVTEKGKDVELRCDPISGHTALYWYRQSLGQGLEFLIYFQGNSAPDKSGLPSDRFSAERTGGSVSTLTIQRTQQEDSAVYLCASSSSGGPGELFFGEGSRLTVL.

The CDR3 DNA follows: TGTGCCAGTACCATTACAGGGGGCAATCAGCCCCAGCATTTT. This translates into CASTITGGNQPQHF. This chain connects TRBV19 to TRBJ1-5, with 7 bases identical to TRBD1. This CDR3 spans 14 amino acids. V was clipped by 7 bases and J by 2 bases; unmatched bases: 5. Germline V gene data show CDR1 as LNHDA and CDR2 as SQIVND (reference sequence).

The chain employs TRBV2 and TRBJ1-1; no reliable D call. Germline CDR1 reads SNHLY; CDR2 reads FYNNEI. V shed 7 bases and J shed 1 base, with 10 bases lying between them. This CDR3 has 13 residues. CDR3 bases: TGTGCCAGCAAACAGACCGAGAACACTGAAGCTTTCTTT. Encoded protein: CASKQTENTEAFF.

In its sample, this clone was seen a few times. CDR3 DNA: TGTGCCAGCAGACTTCAGGGGGGCGATCAGCCCCAGCATTTT. Protein: CASRLQGGDQPQHF. V gene TRBV6-5 combines with J gene TRBJ1-5, with 7 nucleotides matching TRBD1. V shed 6 bases, J shed 5 bases, and the junction held 7 bases outside the gene matches. The CDR3 is 14 residues long. Per germline, CDR1 MNHEY and CDR2 SVGAGI.

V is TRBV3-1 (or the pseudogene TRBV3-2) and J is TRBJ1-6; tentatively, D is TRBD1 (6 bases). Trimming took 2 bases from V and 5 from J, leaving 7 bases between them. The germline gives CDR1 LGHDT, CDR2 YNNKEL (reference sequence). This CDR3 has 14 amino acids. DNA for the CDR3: TGTGCCAGCAGCCAACGGACAGATAATTCACCCCTCCACTTT. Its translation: CASSQRTDNSPLHF.

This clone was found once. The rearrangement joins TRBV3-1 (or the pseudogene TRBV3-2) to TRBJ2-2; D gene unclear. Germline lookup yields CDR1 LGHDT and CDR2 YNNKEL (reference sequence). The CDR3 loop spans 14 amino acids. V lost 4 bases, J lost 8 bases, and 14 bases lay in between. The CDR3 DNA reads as TGTGCCAGCAGCCCAGACACCTCGCGTGGGGAGCTGTTTTTT. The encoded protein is CASSPDTSRGELFF.

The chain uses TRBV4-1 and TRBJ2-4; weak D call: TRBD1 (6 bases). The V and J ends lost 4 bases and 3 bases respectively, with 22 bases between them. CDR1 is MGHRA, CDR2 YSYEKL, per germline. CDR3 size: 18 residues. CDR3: CASSPKGESFGVKNIQYF. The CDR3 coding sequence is TGCGCCAGCAGCCCTAAGGGGGAAAGTTTCGGTGTCAAAAACATTCAGTACTTC.

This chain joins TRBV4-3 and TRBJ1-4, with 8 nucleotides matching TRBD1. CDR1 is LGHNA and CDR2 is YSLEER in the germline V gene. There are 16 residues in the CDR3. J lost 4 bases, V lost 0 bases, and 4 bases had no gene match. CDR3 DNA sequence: TGCGCCAGCAGCCAAGAGGCAGGGGGCGGTAATGAAAAACTGTTTTTT. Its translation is CASSQEAGGGNEKLFF.

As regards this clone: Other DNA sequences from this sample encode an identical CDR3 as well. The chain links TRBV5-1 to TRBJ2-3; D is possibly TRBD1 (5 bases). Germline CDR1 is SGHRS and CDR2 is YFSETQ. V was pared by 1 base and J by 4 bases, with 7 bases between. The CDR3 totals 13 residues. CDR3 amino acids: CASSLQGPDTQYF. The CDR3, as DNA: TGCGCCAGCAGCTTGCAGGGTCCAGATACGCAGTATTTT. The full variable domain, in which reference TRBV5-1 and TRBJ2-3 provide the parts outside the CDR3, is KAGVTQTPRYLIKTRGQQVTLSCSPISGHRSVSWYQQTPGQGLQFLFEYFSETQRNKGNFPGRFSGRQFSNSRSEMNVSTLELGDSALYLCASSLQGPDTQYFGPGTRLTVL.

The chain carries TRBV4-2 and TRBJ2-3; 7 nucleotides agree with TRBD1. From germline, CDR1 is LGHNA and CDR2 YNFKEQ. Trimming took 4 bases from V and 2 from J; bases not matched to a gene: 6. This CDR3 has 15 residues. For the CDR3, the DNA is TGTGCCAGCAGCCGCAAACAGGGGAACACAGATACGCAGTATTTT. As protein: CASSRKQGNTDTQYF.

Here the CDR3 reads CASQGRLGDTQYF. The CDR3 nucleotides are TGTGCTAGTCAGGGCCGCCTGGGAGATACGCAGTATTTT. This chain uses TRBV12-5 with TRBJ2-3, with D perhaps TRBD1 (5 bases). Looked up from germline, CDR1 is LGHNT and CDR2 is FRNRAP. The V end was cut by 8 bases, the J end by 5 bases, with 14 bases between. The CDR3 covers 13 residues.

CDR3 sequence: CASSMGGGGRADTQYF. DNA of the CDR3: TGTGCCAGTAGTATGGGAGGCGGGGGGCGAGCAGATACGCAGTATTTT. V and J are TRBV19 and TRBJ2-3; 8 bases match TRBD2. Germline-derived CDR1 and CDR2 are LNHDA and SQIVND (reference sequence). CDR3 length equals 16 residues. V lost 3 bases and J lost 4; bases outside the gene matches: 9.

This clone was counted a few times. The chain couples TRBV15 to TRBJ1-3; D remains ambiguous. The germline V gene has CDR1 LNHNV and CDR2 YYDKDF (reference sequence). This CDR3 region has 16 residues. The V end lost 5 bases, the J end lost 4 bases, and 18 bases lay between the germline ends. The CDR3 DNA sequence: TGTGCCACCAGCCTTCTCGGAGGTTTGAGGGGAAACACCATATATTTT. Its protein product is CATSLLGGLRGNTIYF.

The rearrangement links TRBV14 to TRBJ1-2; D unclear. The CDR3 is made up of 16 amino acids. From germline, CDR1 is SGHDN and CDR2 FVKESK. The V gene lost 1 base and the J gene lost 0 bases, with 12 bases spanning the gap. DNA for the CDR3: TGTGCCAGCAGCCAAGGAGCAGGCTCCACTAACTATGGCTACACCTTC. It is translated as CASSQGAGSTNYGYTF.

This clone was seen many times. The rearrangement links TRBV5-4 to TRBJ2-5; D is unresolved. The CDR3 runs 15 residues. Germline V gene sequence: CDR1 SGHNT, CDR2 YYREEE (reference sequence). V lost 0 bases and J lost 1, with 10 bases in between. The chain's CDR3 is CASSLVASGQETQYF. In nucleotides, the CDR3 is TGTGCCAGCAGCTTGGTTGCGTCAGGCCAAGAGACCCAGTACTTC.